This TCR beta chain was documented in a study of control samples from healthy donors and cancer patients. CDR1 MGHRA and CDR2 YSYEKL come from the germline V gene. The CDR3 runs 16 residues. Trimming removed 0 bases at V and 4 bases at J, with 13 bases between. The assay was immunoSEQ multiplex PCR, and TCRdb's table has in-frame clones only and misses some. The sample lists 93,000 or so clones, 80% to 90% occurring once. The TCR comes from a man in his 60s with lung cancer. Source material: PBMCs. This rearrangement joins TRBV4-1 to TRBJ1-5, with a possible D match to TRBD1 (6 bases). For the CDR3, the DNA is TGCGCCAGCAGCCAAGAGGGCAGGGGTGAGAATCAGCCCCAGCATTTT. Its protein product is CASSQEGRGENQPQHF.